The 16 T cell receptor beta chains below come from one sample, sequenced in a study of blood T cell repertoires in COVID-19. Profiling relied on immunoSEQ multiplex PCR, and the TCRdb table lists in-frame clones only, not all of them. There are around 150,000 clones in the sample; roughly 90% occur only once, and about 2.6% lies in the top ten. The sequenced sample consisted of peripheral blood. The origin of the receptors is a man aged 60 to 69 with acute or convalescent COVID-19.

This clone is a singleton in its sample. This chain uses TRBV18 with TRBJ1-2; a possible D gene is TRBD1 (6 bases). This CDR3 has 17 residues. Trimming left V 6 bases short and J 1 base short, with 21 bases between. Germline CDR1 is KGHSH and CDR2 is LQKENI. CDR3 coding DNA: TGTGCCAGCTCCCCCCCTAAATGGACAGCCGGTAACTATGGCTACACCTTC. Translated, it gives CASSPPKWTAGNYGYTF.

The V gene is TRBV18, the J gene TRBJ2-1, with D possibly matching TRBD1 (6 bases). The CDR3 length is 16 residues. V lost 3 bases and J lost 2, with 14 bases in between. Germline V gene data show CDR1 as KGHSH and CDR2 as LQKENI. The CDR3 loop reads CASSPPTGLTYNEQFF. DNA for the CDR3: TGTGCCAGCTCACCGCCGACAGGATTAACCTACAATGAGCAGTTCTTC. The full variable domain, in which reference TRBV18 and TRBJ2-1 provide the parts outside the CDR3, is NAGVMQNPRHLVRRRGQEARLRCSPMKGHSHVYWYRQLPEEGLKFMVYLQKENIIDESGMPKERFSAEFPKEGPSILRIQQVVRGDSAAYFCASSPPTGLTYNEQFFGPGTRLTVL.

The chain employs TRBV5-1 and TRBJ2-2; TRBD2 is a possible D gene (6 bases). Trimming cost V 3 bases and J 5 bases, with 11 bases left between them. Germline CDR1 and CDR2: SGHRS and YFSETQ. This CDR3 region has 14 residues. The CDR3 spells CASSYLRGTGELFF. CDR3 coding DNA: TGCGCCAGCAGCTACCTCCGGGGGACCGGGGAGCTGTTTTTT.

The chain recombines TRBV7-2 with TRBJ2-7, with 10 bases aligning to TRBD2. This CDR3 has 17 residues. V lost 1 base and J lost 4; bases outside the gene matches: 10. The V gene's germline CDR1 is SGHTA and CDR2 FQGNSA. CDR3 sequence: CASSLGGLAGEIYEQYF. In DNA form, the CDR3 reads TGTGCCAGCAGCTTAGGGGGCCTAGCGGGGGAAATTTACGAGCAGTACTTC. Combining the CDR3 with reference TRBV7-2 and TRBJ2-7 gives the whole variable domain GAGVSQSPSNKVTEKGKDVELRCDPISGHTALYWYRQSLGQGLEFLIYFQGNSAPDKSGLPSDRFSAERTGGSVSTLTIQRTQQEDSAVYLCASSLGGLAGEIYEQYFGPGTRLTVT.

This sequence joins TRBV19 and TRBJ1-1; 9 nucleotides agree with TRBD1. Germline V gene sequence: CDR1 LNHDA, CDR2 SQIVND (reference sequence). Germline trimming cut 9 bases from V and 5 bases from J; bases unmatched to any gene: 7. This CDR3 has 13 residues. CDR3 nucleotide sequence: TGTGCCAGCTACAGGGGGCGCGGGACTGAAGCTTTCTTT. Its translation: CASYRGRGTEAFF.

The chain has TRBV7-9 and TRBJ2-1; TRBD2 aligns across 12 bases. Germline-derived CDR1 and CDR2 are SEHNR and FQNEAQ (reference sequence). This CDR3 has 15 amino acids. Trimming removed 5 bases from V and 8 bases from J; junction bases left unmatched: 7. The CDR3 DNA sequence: TGTGCCAGCAGCGGGCTAGCGGGGGGGCCGGATGAGCAGTTCTTC. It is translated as CASSGLAGGPDEQFF. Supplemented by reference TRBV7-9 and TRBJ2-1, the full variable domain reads DTGVSQNPRHKITKRGQNVTFRCDPISEHNRLYWYRQTLGQGPEFLTYFQNEAQLEKSRLLSDRFSAERPKGSFSTLEIQRTEQGDSAMYLCASSGLAGGPDEQFFGPGTRLTVL.

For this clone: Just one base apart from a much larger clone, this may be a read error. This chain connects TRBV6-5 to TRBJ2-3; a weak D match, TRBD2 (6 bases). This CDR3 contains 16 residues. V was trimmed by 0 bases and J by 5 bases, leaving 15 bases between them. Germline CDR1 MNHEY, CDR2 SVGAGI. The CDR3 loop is CASSYSAEGRGDTQYF. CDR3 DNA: TGTGCCAGCAGTTACTCAGCGGAGGGCCGGGGAGATACGCAGTATTTT.

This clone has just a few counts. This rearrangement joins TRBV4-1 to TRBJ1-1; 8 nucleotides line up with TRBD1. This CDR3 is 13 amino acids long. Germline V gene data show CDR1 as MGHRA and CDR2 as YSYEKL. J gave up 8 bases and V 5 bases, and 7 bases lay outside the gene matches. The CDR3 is CASSGWTGTEAFF. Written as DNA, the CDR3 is TGCGCCAGCAGCGGTTGGACAGGGACCGAAGCTTTCTTT.

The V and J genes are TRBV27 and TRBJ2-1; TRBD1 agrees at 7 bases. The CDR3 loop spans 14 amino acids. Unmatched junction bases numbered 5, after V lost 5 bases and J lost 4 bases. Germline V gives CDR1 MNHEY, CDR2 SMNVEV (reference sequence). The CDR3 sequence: CASSRDSPYNEQFF. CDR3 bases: TGTGCCAGCAGTAGGGACAGCCCTTACAATGAGCAGTTCTTC.

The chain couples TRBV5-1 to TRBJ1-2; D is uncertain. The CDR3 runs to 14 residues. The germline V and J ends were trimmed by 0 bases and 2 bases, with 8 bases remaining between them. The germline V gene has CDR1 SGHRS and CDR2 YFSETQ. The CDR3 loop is CASSLEGDNYGYTF. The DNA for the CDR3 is TGCGCCAGCAGCTTGGAAGGAGACAACTATGGCTACACCTTC.

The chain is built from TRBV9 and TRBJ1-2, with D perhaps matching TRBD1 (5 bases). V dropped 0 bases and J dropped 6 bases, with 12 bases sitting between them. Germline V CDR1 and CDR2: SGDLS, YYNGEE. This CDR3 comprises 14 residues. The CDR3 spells CASSVVQGSDGYTF. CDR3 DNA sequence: TGTGCCAGCAGCGTAGTCCAGGGTTCGGATGGCTACACCTTC.

The CDR3 DNA follows: TGTGCCAGTAGTGCCCGCCTAGTACGAACCTACAATGAGCAGTTCTTC. It codes for CASSARLVRTYNEQFF. V and J are TRBV19 and TRBJ2-1, with D unclear. Germline V gene lookup returns CDR1 LNHDA and CDR2 SQIVND (reference sequence). Trimming left V 5 bases short and J 2 bases short, with 16 bases between. This CDR3 comprises 16 residues.

The CDR3 bases are TGTGCCAGCAGACACCCCGGGACATATCAGCCCCAGCATTTT. It encodes CASRHPGTYQPQHF. V and J are TRBV2 and TRBJ1-5, with a tentative D call TRBD1 (6 bases). Trimming stripped 6 bases from V and 5 bases from J, with 14 bases between. The germline V gene encodes CDR1 SNHLY and CDR2 FYNNEI. The CDR3 spans 14 residues.

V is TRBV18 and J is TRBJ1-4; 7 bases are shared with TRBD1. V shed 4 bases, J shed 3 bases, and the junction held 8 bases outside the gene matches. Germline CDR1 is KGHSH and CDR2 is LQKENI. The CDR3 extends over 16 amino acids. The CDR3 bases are TGTGCCAGCTCACACGATTCACAGGGGTCTAATGAAAAACTGTTTTTT. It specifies CASSHDSQGSNEKLFF.

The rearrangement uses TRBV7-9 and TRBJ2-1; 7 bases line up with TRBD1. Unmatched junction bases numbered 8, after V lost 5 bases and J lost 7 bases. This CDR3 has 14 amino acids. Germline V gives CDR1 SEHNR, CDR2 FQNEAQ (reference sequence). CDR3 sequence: CASSPRQGVNEQFF. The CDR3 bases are TGTGCCAGCAGCCCGCGACAGGGAGTGAATGAGCAGTTCTTC.

The chain's CDR3 is CARTDRTGEKLFF. As DNA, the CDR3 is TGTGCCAGGACGGATAGGACAGGGGAAAAACTGTTTTTT. The chain is built from TRBV2 and TRBJ1-4; 8 nucleotides align to TRBD1. The length of the CDR3 is 13 residues. Unmatched junction bases numbered 8, after V lost 9 bases and J lost 8 bases. Per the germline V gene, CDR1 is SNHLY and CDR2 is FYNNEI.